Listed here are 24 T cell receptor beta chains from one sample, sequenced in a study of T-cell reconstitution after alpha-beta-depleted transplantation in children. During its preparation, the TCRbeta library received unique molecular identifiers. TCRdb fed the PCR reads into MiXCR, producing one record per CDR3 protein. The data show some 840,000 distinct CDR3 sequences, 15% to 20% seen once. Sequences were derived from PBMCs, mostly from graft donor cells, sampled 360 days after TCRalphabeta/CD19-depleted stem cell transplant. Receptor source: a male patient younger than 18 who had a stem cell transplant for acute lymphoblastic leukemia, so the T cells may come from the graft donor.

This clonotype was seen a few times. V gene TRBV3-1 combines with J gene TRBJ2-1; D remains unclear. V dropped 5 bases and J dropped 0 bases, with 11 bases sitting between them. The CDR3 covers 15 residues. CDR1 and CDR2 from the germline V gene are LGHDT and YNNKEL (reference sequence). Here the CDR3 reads CASSSWWSSYNEQFF. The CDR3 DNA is TGTGCCAGCAGCTCCTGGTGGAGCTCCTACAATGAGCAGTTCTTC.

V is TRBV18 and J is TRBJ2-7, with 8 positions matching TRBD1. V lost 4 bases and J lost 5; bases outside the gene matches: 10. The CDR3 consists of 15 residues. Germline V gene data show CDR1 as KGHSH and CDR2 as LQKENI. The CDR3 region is CASSQGAGGFDEQYF. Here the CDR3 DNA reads TGTGCCAGCTCACAAGGGGCAGGGGGCTTTGACGAGCAGTACTTC.

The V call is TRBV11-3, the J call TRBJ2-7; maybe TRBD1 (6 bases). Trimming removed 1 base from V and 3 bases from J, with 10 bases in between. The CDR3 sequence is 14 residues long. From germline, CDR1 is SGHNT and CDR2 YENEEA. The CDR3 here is CASSLGTEHYEQYF. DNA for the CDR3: TGTGCCAGCAGCTTAGGGACAGAACACTACGAGCAGTACTTC. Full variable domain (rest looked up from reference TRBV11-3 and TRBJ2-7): EAGVVQSPRYKIIEKKQPVAFWCNPISGHNTLYWYLQNLGQGPELLIRYENEEAVDDSQLPKDRFSAERLKGVDSTLKIQPAELGDSAVYLCASSLGTEHYEQYFGPGTRLTVT.

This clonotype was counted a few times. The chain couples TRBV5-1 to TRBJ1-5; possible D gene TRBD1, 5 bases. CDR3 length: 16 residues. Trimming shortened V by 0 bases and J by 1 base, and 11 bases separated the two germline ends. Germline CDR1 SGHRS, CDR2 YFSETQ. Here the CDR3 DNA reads TGCGCCAGCAGCTTGGGACCCCGGGGGAGCAATCAGCCCCAGCATTTT. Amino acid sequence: CASSLGPRGSNQPQHF.

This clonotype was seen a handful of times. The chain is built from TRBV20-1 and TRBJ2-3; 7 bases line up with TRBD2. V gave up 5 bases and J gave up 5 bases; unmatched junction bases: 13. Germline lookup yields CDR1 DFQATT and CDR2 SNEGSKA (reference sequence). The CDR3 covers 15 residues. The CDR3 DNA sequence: TGCAGTGCTGCACAACTAGCGATCGGCGGAGATACGCAGTATTTT. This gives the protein CSAAQLAIGGDTQYF.

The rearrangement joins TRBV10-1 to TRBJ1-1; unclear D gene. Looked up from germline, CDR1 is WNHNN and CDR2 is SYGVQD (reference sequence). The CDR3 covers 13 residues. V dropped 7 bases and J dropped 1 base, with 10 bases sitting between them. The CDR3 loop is CASMEGANTEAFF. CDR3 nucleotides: TGCGCCAGCATGGAGGGCGCGAACACTGAAGCTTTCTTT.

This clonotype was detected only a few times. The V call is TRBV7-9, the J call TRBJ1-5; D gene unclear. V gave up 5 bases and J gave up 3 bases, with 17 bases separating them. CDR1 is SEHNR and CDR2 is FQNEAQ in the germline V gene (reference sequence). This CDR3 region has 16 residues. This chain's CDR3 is CASSTGGGQINQPQHF. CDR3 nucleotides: TGTGCCAGCAGCACGGGCGGTGGGCAGATCAATCAGCCCCAGCATTTT.

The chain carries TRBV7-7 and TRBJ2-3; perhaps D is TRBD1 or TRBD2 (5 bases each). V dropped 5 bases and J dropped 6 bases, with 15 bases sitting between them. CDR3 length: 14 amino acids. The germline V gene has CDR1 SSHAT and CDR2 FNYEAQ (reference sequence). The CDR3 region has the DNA TGTGCCAGCAGCCTCGGGACGGCTGGGGATACGCAGTATTTT. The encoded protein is CASSLGTAGDTQYF.

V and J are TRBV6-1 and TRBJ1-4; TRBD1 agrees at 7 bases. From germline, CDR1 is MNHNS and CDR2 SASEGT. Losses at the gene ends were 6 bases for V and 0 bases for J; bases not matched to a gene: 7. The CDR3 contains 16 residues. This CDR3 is CASRRTGKATNEKLFF. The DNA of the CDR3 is TGTGCCAGCAGGAGGACAGGCAAAGCAACTAATGAAAAACTGTTTTTT.

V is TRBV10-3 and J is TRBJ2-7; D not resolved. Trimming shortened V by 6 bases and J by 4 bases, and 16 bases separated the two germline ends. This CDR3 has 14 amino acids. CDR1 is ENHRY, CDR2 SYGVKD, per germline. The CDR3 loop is CAISAPLSAYEQYF. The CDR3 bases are TGTGCCATCAGCGCCCCTCTATCCGCTTACGAGCAGTACTTC.

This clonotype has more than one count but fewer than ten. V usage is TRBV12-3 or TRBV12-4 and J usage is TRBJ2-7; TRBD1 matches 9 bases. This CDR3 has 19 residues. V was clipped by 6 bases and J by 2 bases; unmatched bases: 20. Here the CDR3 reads CASSPTSGTGPMIPYEQYF. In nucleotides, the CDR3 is TGTGCCAGCAGCCCGACCAGCGGGACAGGGCCTATGATTCCCTACGAGCAGTACTTC.

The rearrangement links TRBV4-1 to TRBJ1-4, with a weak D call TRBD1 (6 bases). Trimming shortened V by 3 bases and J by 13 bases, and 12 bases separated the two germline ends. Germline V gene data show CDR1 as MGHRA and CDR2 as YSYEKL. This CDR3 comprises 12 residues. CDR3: CASSQVQGGLFF. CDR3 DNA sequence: TGCGCCAGCAGCCAGGTACAGGGAGGACTGTTTTTT.

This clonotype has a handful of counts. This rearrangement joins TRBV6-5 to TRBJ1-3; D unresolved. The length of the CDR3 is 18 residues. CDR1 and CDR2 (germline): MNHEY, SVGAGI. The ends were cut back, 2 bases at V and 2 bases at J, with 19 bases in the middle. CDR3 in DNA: TGTGCCAGCAGTTACCGACTCATGTGGTCGAGGGCTGGAAACACCATATATTTT. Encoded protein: CASSYRLMWSRAGNTIYF.

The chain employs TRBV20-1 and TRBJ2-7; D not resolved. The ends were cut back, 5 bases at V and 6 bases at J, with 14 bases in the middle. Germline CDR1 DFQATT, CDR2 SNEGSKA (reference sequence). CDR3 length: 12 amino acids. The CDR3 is CSASPLGTEQYF. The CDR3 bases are TGCAGTGCTTCTCCTCTGGGAACCGAGCAGTACTTC.

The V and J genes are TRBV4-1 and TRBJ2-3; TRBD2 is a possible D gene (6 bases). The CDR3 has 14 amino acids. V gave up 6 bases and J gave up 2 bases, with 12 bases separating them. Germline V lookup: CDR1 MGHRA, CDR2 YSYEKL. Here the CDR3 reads CASRRAGPTDTQYF. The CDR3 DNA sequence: TGCGCCAGCAGACGAGCGGGCCCCACAGATACGCAGTATTTT.

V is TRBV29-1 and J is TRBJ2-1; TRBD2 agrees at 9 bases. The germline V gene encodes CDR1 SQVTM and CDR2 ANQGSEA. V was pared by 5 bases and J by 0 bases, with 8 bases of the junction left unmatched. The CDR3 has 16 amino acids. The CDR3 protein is CSVPAGGLSSYNEQFF. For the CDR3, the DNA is TGCAGCGTTCCAGCGGGAGGCCTGAGCTCCTACAATGAGCAGTTCTTC.

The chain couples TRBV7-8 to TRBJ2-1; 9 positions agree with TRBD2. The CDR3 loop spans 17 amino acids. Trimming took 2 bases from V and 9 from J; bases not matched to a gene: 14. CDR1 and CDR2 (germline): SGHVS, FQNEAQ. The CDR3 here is CASSLRRGGRVQGEQFF. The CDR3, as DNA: TGTGCCAGCAGCTTACGAAGGGGCGGGAGGGTACAGGGTGAGCAGTTCTTC.

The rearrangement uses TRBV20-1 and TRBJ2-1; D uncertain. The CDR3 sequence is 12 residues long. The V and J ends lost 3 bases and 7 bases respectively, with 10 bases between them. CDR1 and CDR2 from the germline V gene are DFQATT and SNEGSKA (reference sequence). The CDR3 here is CSASRPVNEQFF. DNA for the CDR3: TGCAGTGCTAGTCGGCCGGTAAATGAGCAGTTCTTC.

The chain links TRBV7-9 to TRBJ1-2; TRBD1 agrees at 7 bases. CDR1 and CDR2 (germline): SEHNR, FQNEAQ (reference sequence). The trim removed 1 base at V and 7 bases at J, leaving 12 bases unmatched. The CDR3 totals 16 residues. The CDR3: CASSLVTEQGGSGYTF. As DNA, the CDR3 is TGTGCCAGCAGCTTAGTTACCGAACAAGGGGGCTCTGGCTACACCTTC.

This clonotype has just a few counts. The chain's CDR3 is CASSPQTQVITQTQYF. The CDR3, as DNA: TGTGCCAGCAGCCCCCAGACCCAGGTTATTACCCAGACCCAGTACTTC. The V call is TRBV9, the J call TRBJ2-5; no definite D call. Per the germline V gene, CDR1 is SGDLS and CDR2 is YYNGEE. Trimming took off 4 bases at V and 6 bases at J, with 22 bases between the two ends. The CDR3 has 16 residues.

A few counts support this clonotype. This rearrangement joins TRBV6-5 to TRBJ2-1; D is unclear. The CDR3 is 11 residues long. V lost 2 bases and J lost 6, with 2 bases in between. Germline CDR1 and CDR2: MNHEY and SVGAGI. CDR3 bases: TGTGCCAGCAGTTACGGCAATGAGCAGTTCTTC. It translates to CASSYGNEQFF.

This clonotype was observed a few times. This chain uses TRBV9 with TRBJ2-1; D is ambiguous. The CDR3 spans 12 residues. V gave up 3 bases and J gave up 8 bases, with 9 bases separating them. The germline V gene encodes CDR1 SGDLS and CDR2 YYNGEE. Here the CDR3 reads CASSALDYEQFF. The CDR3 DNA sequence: TGTGCCAGCAGCGCCTTAGACTATGAGCAGTTCTTC.

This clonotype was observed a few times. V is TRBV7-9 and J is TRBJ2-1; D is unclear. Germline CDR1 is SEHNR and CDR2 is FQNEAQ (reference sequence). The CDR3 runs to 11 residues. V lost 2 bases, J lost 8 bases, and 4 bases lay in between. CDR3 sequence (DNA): TGTGCCAGCAGCTTATATCATGAGCAGTTCTTC. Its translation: CASSLYHEQFF.

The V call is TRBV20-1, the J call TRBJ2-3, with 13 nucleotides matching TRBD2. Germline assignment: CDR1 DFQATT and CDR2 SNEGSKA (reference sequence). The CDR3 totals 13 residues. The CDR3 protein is CTMTSGRTDTQYF. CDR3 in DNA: TGCACCATGACTAGCGGGAGGACAGATACGCAGTATTTT.